These 30 T cell receptor beta chains share one sample of origin, sequenced in a study of response to subunit inactivated influenza vaccine. In TCRdb, the RT-PCR reads were re-called with MiXCR into one record per CDR3 protein. The table includes 490,000 or so distinct CDR3 sequences, less than 10% detected once. The sample consisted of PBMCs from blood, taken about 23 months after vaccination. All receptors derive from a man between 45 and 75 years old who received an inactivated influenza vaccine.

This clonotype was counted a few times. The chain recombines TRBV5-1 with TRBJ2-5; D is perhaps TRBD2 (6 bases). Deletions cut 7 bases from V and 4 bases from J, with 11 bases between. Germline CDR1 is SGHRS and CDR2 is YFSETQ. The CDR3 contains 12 residues. The CDR3 sequence: CASGRGGETQYF. The CDR3 bases are TGCGCCAGCGGTAGGGGAGGAGAGACCCAGTACTTC.

This clonotype was seen more than once but under ten times. One end of the junction varies from germline; a read error may be responsible. This chain uses TRBV29-1 with TRBJ2-1, with D perhaps TRBD2 (5 bases). Germline values: CDR1 SQVTM, CDR2 ANQGSEA. The CDR3 length is 12 residues. As DNA, the CDR3 is TGCAGCCTTGAGGGTGCAAGCCGGGAGCAGTTCTTC. Translated, it gives CSLEGASREQFF.

This clonotype has just a few counts. CDR3: CASSQASGQGVYDTQYF. Here the CDR3 DNA reads TGTGCCAGCAGCCAAGCGTCAGGACAGGGGGTTTACGATACGCAGTATTTT. This rearrangement joins TRBV4-2 to TRBJ2-3; 10 bases align to TRBD1. V lost 1 base and J lost 6; bases outside the gene matches: 10. Germline CDR1 is LGHNA and CDR2 is YNFKEQ. This CDR3 has 17 residues.

This clonotype was recorded a few times. The CDR3 sequence: CSALTTSYEQYF. The CDR3, as DNA: TGCAGTGCTCTCACGACTAGCTACGAGCAGTACTTC. The chain links TRBV20-1 to TRBJ2-7; TRBD2 might be the D (6 bases). Between the trimmed V and J ends, which lost 5 bases and 3 bases, there was a span of 11 bases. Germline CDR1 reads DFQATT; CDR2 reads SNEGSKA (reference sequence). The CDR3 has 12 amino acids.

This clonotype has only a few counts. CDR3 in DNA: TGCAGTGCTCCCCGGGACACTAACACCGGGGAGCTGTTTTTT. It encodes CSAPRDTNTGELFF. This sequence joins TRBV20-1 and TRBJ2-2; possibly TRBD1 for D (6 bases). CDR1 is DFQATT, CDR2 SNEGSKA, per germline (reference sequence). The CDR3 is 14 residues long. V lost 5 bases and J lost 2, with 12 bases in between.

This clonotype occurred a few times. The CDR3 spells CASSFGTSGVNEQFF. CDR3 nucleotides: TGTGCCAGCAGTTTCGGGACTAGCGGGGTCAATGAGCAGTTCTTC. The genes are TRBV6-2 or TRBV6-3 and TRBJ2-1; TRBD2 matches 13 bases. The CDR3 sequence is 15 residues long. Germline values: CDR1 MNHEY, CDR2 SVGEGT. Trimming cost V 4 bases and J 6 bases; bases outside gene matches: 3.

This chain joins TRBV5-5 and TRBJ2-7; D not resolved. CDR1 and CDR2 (germline): SGHKS, YYEKEE (reference sequence). Trimming took off 0 bases at V and 3 bases at J, with 10 bases between the two ends. CDR3 length: 14 residues. DNA for the CDR3: TGTGCCAGCAGCTTGGACCAGCAGTTCTACGAGCAGTACTTC. Protein: CASSLDQQFYEQYF.

This sequence joins TRBV5-1 and TRBJ1-6, with 11 bases that match TRBD1. The germline V gene encodes CDR1 SGHRS and CDR2 YFSETQ. CDR3 length equals 16 residues. V shed 3 bases and J 5 bases; nucleotides not matched to a gene: 4. The CDR3 protein is CASSSGQGANNSPLHF. Here the CDR3 DNA reads TGCGCCAGCAGCTCAGGACAGGGGGCAAATAATTCACCCCTCCACTTT.

The chain carries TRBV6-2 or TRBV6-3 and TRBJ1-5; D is perhaps TRBD1 (6 bases). Germline-derived CDR1 and CDR2 are MNHEY and SVGEGT. The CDR3 loop spans 11 amino acids. The V end lost 5 bases, the J end lost 16 bases, and 15 bases lay between the germline ends. The CDR3: CASSHTGIQHF. The CDR3 region has the DNA TGTGCCAGCAGTCACACAGGGATCCAACATTTT.

The sample holds a few counts of this clonotype. V and J are TRBV2 and TRBJ2-1; 7 bases agree with TRBD1. Germline V gene lookup returns CDR1 SNHLY and CDR2 FYNNEI. CDR3 size: 13 residues. V shed 4 bases, J shed 8 bases, and the junction held 5 bases outside the gene matches. The CDR3 nucleotides read TGTGCCAGCAGTGCCGAAGGGGGCCATGAGCAGTTCTTC. Its protein is CASSAEGGHEQFF.

This clonotype was observed many times. The chain recombines TRBV29-1 with TRBJ2-1; 15 positions agree with TRBD2. The germline V gene encodes CDR1 SQVTM and CDR2 ANQGSEA. This CDR3 has 17 amino acids. V shed 4 bases and J 3 bases; nucleotides not matched to a gene: 7. The CDR3 bases are TGCAGCGTTGTGGTCGGACTAGCGGGGGGGCACTACAATGAGCAGTTCTTC. Protein: CSVVVGLAGGHYNEQFF.

At least ten counts were recorded for this clonotype. V gene TRBV7-2 combines with J gene TRBJ1-3, with D possibly TRBD1 on 5 matching bases. CDR1 SGHTA and CDR2 FQGNSA come from the germline V gene. The V end was cut by 1 base, the J end by 0 bases, with 10 bases between. The CDR3 consists of 16 residues. The CDR3 DNA reads as TGTGCCAGCAGCTTAGAGGGACCTGTCTCTGGAAACACCATATATTTT. Residues: CASSLEGPVSGNTIYF.

The V call is TRBV28, the J call TRBJ1-2, with a possible D match to TRBD1 (6 bases). V was shortened by 3 bases and J by 8 bases, with 10 bases between the two germline ends. This CDR3 spans 12 amino acids. Germline assignment: CDR1 MDHEN and CDR2 SYDVKM. DNA of the CDR3: TGTGCCAGCAGTTTCACAGGGCGCGGCTACACCTTC. It yields the protein CASSFTGRGYTF.

This clonotype was seen a handful of times. The rearrangement links TRBV4-1 to TRBJ2-3, with 8 positions matching TRBD2. The germline gives CDR1 MGHRA, CDR2 YSYEKL. This CDR3 has 17 residues. V shed 4 bases, J shed 3 bases, and the junction held 12 bases outside the gene matches. The CDR3 here is CASSPGGSGGGTDTQYF. The CDR3 DNA reads TGCGCCAGCAGCCCTGGGGGGAGCGGGGGAGGAACAGATACGCAGTATTTT.

This clonotype was found a few times. This chain links TRBV29-1 with TRBJ2-7; 8 bases line up with TRBD1. The CDR3 length is 13 residues. Per germline, CDR1 SQVTM and CDR2 ANQGSEA. V lost 6 bases to trimming and J lost 4 bases; unmatched junction nucleotides: 8. CDR3 bases: TGCAGCGTGGAGGGACAGGAAACATACGAGCAGTACTTC. Translation: CSVEGQETYEQYF.

V usage is TRBV7-2 and J usage is TRBJ1-2; no reliable D call. CDR3 size: 14 residues. Looked up from germline, CDR1 is SGHTA and CDR2 is FQGNSA. Trimming left V 3 bases short and J 3 bases short, with 11 bases between. For the CDR3, the DNA is TGTGCCAGCAGCTTGAGGATCCAGGACTATGGCTACACCTTC. The encoded protein is CASSLRIQDYGYTF.

This clonotype was observed many times. The chain links TRBV7-2 to TRBJ2-1; possibly TRBD1 for D (6 bases). CDR3 length: 15 residues. Trimming removed 5 bases at V and 5 bases at J, with 16 bases between. Germline CDR1 reads SGHTA; CDR2 reads FQGNSA. CDR3 sequence reads: CASSVRDNSNNEQFF. CDR3 nucleotides: TGTGCCAGCAGCGTAAGGGACAATTCTAACAATGAGCAGTTCTTC.

This clonotype was observed a few times. The J gene is TRBJ2-2, the V gene TRBV7-9; D is undetermined. Germline assignment: CDR1 SEHNR and CDR2 FQNEAQ (reference sequence). The CDR3 is made up of 12 amino acids. Trimming took 5 bases from V and 6 from J, leaving 7 bases between them. In nucleotides, the CDR3 is TGTGCCAGCAGCAACGTGGCCGGGGAGCTGTTTTTT. Its translation is CASSNVAGELFF. The entire variable domain, with the rest obtained from reference TRBV7-9 and TRBJ2-2, is as follows: DTGVSQNPRHKITKRGQNVTFRCDPISEHNRLYWYRQTLGQGPEFLTYFQNEAQLEKSRLLSDRFSAERPKGSFSTLEIQRTEQGDSAMYLCASSNVAGELFFGEGSRLTVL.

This clonotype has just a few counts. The J gene is TRBJ2-1, the V gene TRBV6-2 or TRBV6-3; 7 positions match TRBD2. J was trimmed by 12 bases and V by 8 bases; bases with no gene match: 16. Germline lookup yields CDR1 MNHEY and CDR2 SVGEGT. The CDR3 has 14 amino acids. The CDR3 nucleotides read TGTGCCAGCTGGGGGGACTATCGGGGGATCCCGCAGTTCTTC. The encoded protein is CASWGDYRGIPQFF.

This clonotype was observed a few times. This chain joins TRBV14 and TRBJ1-4; perhaps TRBD1 as D (6 bases). CDR3 size: 15 residues. V lost 4 bases to trimming and J lost 5 bases, with 14 bases between them. From germline, CDR1 is SGHDN and CDR2 FVKESK. CDR3 sequence reads: CASSLAPGHNEKLFF. CDR3 in DNA: TGTGCCAGCAGCCTAGCTCCGGGACACAATGAAAAACTGTTTTTT.

The CDR3 bases are TGTGCCCCCCCCGCGGGGGAATCACCCTACGAGCAGTACTTC. Protein: CAPPAGESPYEQYF. J is TRBJ2-7 and V is TRBV24-1, with TRBD2 matching over 7 bases. CDR3 length: 14 residues. In germline, CDR1 is KGHDR, CDR2 SFDVKD. V was clipped by 12 bases and J by 2 bases; unmatched bases: 12.

This clonotype was found a few times. The chain combines TRBV4-3 with TRBJ2-1; D is undetermined. This CDR3 spans 15 amino acids. V gave up 0 bases and J gave up 4 bases, with 10 bases separating them. Germline CDR1 is LGHNA and CDR2 is YSLEER. The CDR3 DNA is TGCGCCAGCAGCCAAGATAAGGGAAAATACAATGAGCAGTTCTTC. It yields the protein CASSQDKGKYNEQFF.

The table lists this clonotype with a few counts. This chain uses TRBV3-1 with TRBJ2-6, with a possible D match to TRBD2 (5 bases). Germline CDR1 and CDR2: LGHDT and YNNKEL (reference sequence). V lost 4 bases, J lost 0 bases, and 22 bases lay in between. This CDR3 has 20 residues. The CDR3 DNA reads TGTGCCAGCAGCCCCTTCGGTTTGTTGGACGGGATCTCTGGGGCCAACGTCCTGACTTTC. It translates to CASSPFGLLDGISGANVLTF.

This clonotype was observed a few times. The rearrangement links TRBV5-5 to TRBJ2-7; TRBD1 is a possible D gene (6 bases). The ends were cut back, 1 base at V and 3 bases at J, with 8 bases in the middle. From germline, CDR1 is SGHKS and CDR2 YYEKEE (reference sequence). CDR3 size: 13 residues. Here the CDR3 reads CASSLRTVYEQYF. DNA of the CDR3: TGTGCCAGCAGCTTGAGGACAGTCTACGAGCAGTACTTC.

This clonotype was detected only a few times. The V and J genes are TRBV5-4 and TRBJ1-1; 10 bases are a match to TRBD1. Germline values: CDR1 SGHNT, CDR2 YYREEE (reference sequence). V lost 4 bases and J lost 0; bases outside the gene matches: 3. The CDR3 sequence is 15 residues long. The CDR3 spells CASSRQGAMNTEAFF. As DNA, the CDR3 is TGTGCCAGCAGCAGACAGGGGGCGATGAACACTGAAGCTTTCTTT.

This clonotype was seen a handful of times. The V and J genes are TRBV7-9 and TRBJ2-5; perhaps TRBD1 as D (5 bases). V was pared by 4 bases and J by 5 bases, with 14 bases between. Germline lookup yields CDR1 SEHNR and CDR2 FQNEAQ (reference sequence). The CDR3 covers 14 residues. Here the CDR3 DNA reads TGTGCCAGCAGCTACACCTCAGGGTTCGAGACCCAGTACTTC. This sequence encodes CASSYTSGFETQYF.

This chain connects TRBV12-3 or TRBV12-4 to TRBJ2-5, with 7 nucleotides matching TRBD1. V gave up 6 bases and J gave up 4 bases; unmatched junction bases: 8. The CDR3 contains 14 residues. The CDR3 nucleotides read TGTGCCAGCAGCTACCGACAGGGTGGAGAGACCCAGTACTTC. Translated: CASSYRQGGETQYF.

This clonotype was seen more than once but under ten times. This chain connects TRBV11-2 to TRBJ1-1; no firm D call. Germline loops: CDR1 SGHAT, CDR2 FQNNGV. V gave up 5 bases and J gave up 1 base, with 14 bases separating them. The CDR3 is 15 residues long. CDR3 sequence (DNA): TGTGCCAGCAGCCCGGGCCCGGTTTCGAACACTGAAGCTTTCTTT. It codes for CASSPGPVSNTEAFF.

This clonotype was counted a few times. J is TRBJ2-3 and V is TRBV20-1; no clear D. Germline loops: CDR1 DFQATT, CDR2 SNEGSKA (reference sequence). V dropped 1 base and J dropped 2 bases, with 7 bases sitting between them. CDR3 length: 13 residues. The DNA for the CDR3 is TGCAGTGCTAGAGGGCACTTCACAGATACGCAGTATTTT. Amino acid sequence: CSARGHFTDTQYF.

V and J are TRBV28 and TRBJ1-1; D not certain. Germline CDR1 is MDHEN and CDR2 is SYDVKM. This CDR3 is 14 amino acids long. Trimming left V 6 bases short and J 4 bases short, with 15 bases between. The CDR3 reads CASRKTGVSTEAFF. CDR3 nucleotide sequence: TGTGCCAGCAGGAAAACCGGGGTGTCCACTGAAGCTTTCTTT. The full variable domain, completed using reference TRBV28 and TRBJ1-1, is DVKVTQSSRYLVKRTGEKVFLECVQDMDHENMFWYRQDPGLGLRLIYFSYDVKMKEKGDIPEGYSVSREKKERFSLILESASTNQTSMYLCASRKTGVSTEAFFGQGTRLTVV.